Listed here is a single TCR beta chain. Its antigen is not identified. CDR3 length equals 15 residues. From germline, CDR1 is LNHDA and CDR2 SQIVND (reference sequence). Trimming took 4 bases from V and 0 from J, leaving 13 bases between them. This entry is derived from a study of graft-versus-host responses after intestinal transplantation. About the research overall: Every recipient underwent anti-thymocyte globulin induction, then tacrolimus and steroids for three to four years. Findings and caveats of the study: The presence of high graft-versus-host to host-versus-graft clonal ratios in allografts characterized patients with graft-donor T cell macrochimerism. The recipient marrow held GvH clones, and some of them showed up first in ileum or blood.

Clones were sequenced by immunoSEQ multiplex PCR, and TCRdb holds only the in-frame ones, with some missing. The data contain about 29,000 clones, 60% to 85% of them seen just once; the ten biggest clones take up less than 4%. Processing released intraepithelial and lamina propria lymphocytes from the graft tissue. The source was ileum tissue, collected 98 days after intestinal transplantation. The chain recombines TRBV19 with TRBJ2-7; perhaps TRBD2 as D (6 bases). This clonotype was obtained from a human patient who received an intestinal transplant, so some T cells may come from the graft donor. CDR3 amino acids: CASSRGTPPSYEQYF. In DNA form, the CDR3 reads TGTGCCAGTAGTAGAGGGACTCCTCCCTCCTACGAGCAGTACTTC. Full variable domain (rest looked up from reference TRBV19 and TRBJ2-7): DGGITQSPKYLFRKEGQNVTLSCEQNLNHDAMYWYRQDPGQGLRLIYYSQIVNDFQKGDIAEGYSVSREKKESFPLTVTSAQKNPTAFYLCASSRGTPPSYEQYFGPGTRLTVT.